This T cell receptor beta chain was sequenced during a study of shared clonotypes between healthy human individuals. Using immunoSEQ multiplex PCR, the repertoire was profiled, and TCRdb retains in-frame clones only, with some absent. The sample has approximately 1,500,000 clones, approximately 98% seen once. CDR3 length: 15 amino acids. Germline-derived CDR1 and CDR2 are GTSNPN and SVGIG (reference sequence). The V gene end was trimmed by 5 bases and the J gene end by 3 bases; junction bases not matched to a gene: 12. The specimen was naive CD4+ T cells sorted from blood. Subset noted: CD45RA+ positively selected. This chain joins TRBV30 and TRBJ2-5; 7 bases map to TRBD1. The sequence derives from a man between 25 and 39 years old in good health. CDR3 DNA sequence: TGTGCCTGGTTTGAAATACTACAGGGGAAAGAGACCCAGTACTTC. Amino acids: CAWFEILQGKETQYF.